The 15 T cell receptor beta chains listed next were all sequenced from one sample in a study of identical twins. A single record per CDR3 protein comes from TCRdb applying MiXCR to the 5' RACE reads. This sample yields 300,000 to 400,000 distinct CDR3 sequences, of which roughly an eighth are seen a single time; approximately 7.9% belongs to the top ten. The same data also went into a second study, on yellow fever vaccine responses in identical twins.

Sequenced material: CD8+ T cells sorted from blood. The receptor set was obtained from a woman aged 18-29 years in good health.

At least ten counts were recorded for this clonotype. The rearrangement uses TRBV9 and TRBJ2-7, with TRBD2 matching over 7 bases. Germline CDR1 and CDR2: SGDLS and YYNGEE. This CDR3 spans 15 amino acids. V trimming: 0 bases; J trimming: 1 base; junction bases outside the gene matches: 4. The CDR3 loop reads CASSVGDSGSYEQYF. In nucleotides, the CDR3 is TGTGCCAGCAGCGTAGGGGATAGCGGGTCCTACGAGCAGTACTTC.

This clonotype was seen ten or more times. The V call is TRBV7-9, the J call TRBJ2-5; 7 bases align to TRBD1. Germline CDR1 reads SEHNR; CDR2 reads FQNEAQ (reference sequence). V dropped 5 bases and J dropped 2; count of bases not matched to a gene: 8. This CDR3 region has 15 residues. CDR3 amino acids: CASSPSDREQETQYF. The CDR3, as DNA: TGTGCCAGCAGCCCATCCGACAGGGAGCAAGAGACCCAGTACTTC.

The chain is built from TRBV12-3 or TRBV12-4 and TRBJ2-2, with 9 bases lining up with TRBD2. V shed 11 bases and J 4 bases; nucleotides not matched to a gene: 20. The CDR3 covers 18 residues. This chain's CDR3 is CACCLVWREGRGTGELFF. In DNA form, the CDR3 reads TGTGCCTGCTGTTTAGTTTGGCGGGAGGGCCGCGGCACCGGGGAGCTGTTTTTT.

This clonotype was counted only a few times. The rearrangement uses TRBV12-3 or TRBV12-4 and TRBJ2-2; D is undetermined. The CDR3 covers 15 residues. Trimming cost V 7 bases and J 6 bases, with 18 bases left between them. The CDR3 region has the DNA TGTGCCAGCACCCCCTCTGAGTCCGTGTCCGGGGAGCTGTTTTTT. As protein: CASTPSESVSGELFF.

This clonotype has just a few counts. V usage is TRBV20-1 and J usage is TRBJ2-5, with 9 bases fitting TRBD2. Germline lookup yields CDR1 DFQATT and CDR2 SNEGSKA (reference sequence). This CDR3 has 14 amino acids. V dropped 2 bases and J dropped 1; count of bases not matched to a gene: 2. The CDR3 spells CSARSSGAQETQYF. For the CDR3, the DNA is TGCAGTGCTAGATCTAGCGGGGCCCAAGAGACCCAGTACTTC.

This clonotype was observed many times. This chain uses TRBV29-1 with TRBJ2-4; D unresolved. This CDR3 region has 15 residues. The germline V gene encodes CDR1 SQVTM and CDR2 ANQGSEA. Trimming cost V 3 bases and J 1 base, with 13 bases left between them. CDR3 bases: TGCAGCGTTGAGAGCAGCGCGGACGCCAAAAACATTCAGTACTTC. This sequence encodes CSVESSADAKNIQYF.

This clonotype was detected only a few times. The rearrangement links TRBV20-1 to TRBJ2-7, with TRBD2 identical over 9 bases. After removal of 1 base from V and 0 bases from J, the junction contained 4 bases not matched to a gene. Looked up from germline, CDR1 is DFQATT and CDR2 is SNEGSKA (reference sequence). CDR3 length: 15 amino acids. CDR3: CSARGREGSSYEQYF. The CDR3 DNA sequence: TGCAGTGCTAGAGGGCGGGAGGGGAGCTCCTACGAGCAGTACTTC.

In this sample, this clonotype turned up once. V usage is TRBV28 and J usage is TRBJ1-6; possible D gene TRBD1, 5 bases. V was trimmed by 1 base and J by 9 bases, leaving 10 bases between them. Germline V lookup: CDR1 MDHEN, CDR2 SYDVKM. This CDR3 is 14 amino acids long. The CDR3 coding sequence is TGTGCCAGCAGTTTATTGGGGGGAGGTTCACCCCTCCACTTT. Its translation: CASSLLGGGSPLHF. The complete variable domain, with remaining parts taken from reference TRBV28 and TRBJ1-6, reads DVKVTQSSRYLVKRTGEKVFLECVQDMDHENMFWYRQDPGLGLRLIYFSYDVKMKEKGDIPEGYSVSREKKERFSLILESASTNQTSMYLCASSLLGGGSPLHFGNGTRLTVT.

This clonotype appeared many times. V is TRBV7-6 and J is TRBJ2-6, with D perhaps matching TRBD2 (6 bases). The V gene lost 4 bases and the J gene lost 0 bases, with 19 bases spanning the gap. The CDR3 contains 19 residues. The germline gives CDR1 SGHVS, CDR2 FNYEAQ. In DNA form, the CDR3 reads TGTGCCAGCAGCTCGGGACCCGGGGGAGTCCTCTCTGGGGCCAACGTCCTGACTTTC. This translates into CASSSGPGGVLSGANVLTF.

This clonotype has only a few counts. The rearrangement links TRBV7-8 to TRBJ2-1; perhaps TRBD2 as D (6 bases). Germline CDR1 SGHVS, CDR2 FQNEAQ. V lost 7 bases, J lost 3 bases, and 13 bases lay in between. The CDR3 totals 14 residues. The CDR3 loop is CASMALALYNEQFF. The CDR3 DNA reads TGTGCCAGCATGGCACTAGCCCTCTACAATGAGCAGTTCTTC. Filled out from reference TRBV7-8 and TRBJ2-1, the complete variable domain reads GAGVSQSPRYKVAKRGQDVALRCDPISGHVSLFWYQQALGQGPEFLTYFQNEAQLDKSGLPSDRFFAERPEGSVSTLKIQRTQQEDSAVYLCASMALALYNEQFFGPGTRLTVL.

This clonotype was counted a few times. The J gene is TRBJ1-4, the V gene TRBV6-5, with a possible D match to TRBD1 (6 bases). CDR3 length: 15 amino acids. Trimming took 2 bases from V and 8 from J, leaving 15 bases between them. Germline-derived CDR1 and CDR2 are MNHEY and SVGAGI. CDR3 sequence reads: CASSYALGGGEKLFF. The DNA of the CDR3 is TGTGCCAGCAGTTACGCCCTAGGGGGGGGCGAAAAACTGTTTTTT.

This clonotype was seen a few times. The chain links TRBV7-9 to TRBJ2-5; perhaps TRBD1 as D (5 bases). The CDR3 covers 14 residues. Germline CDR1 SEHNR, CDR2 FQNEAQ (reference sequence). V lost 1 base and J lost 2, with 8 bases in between. The CDR3 here is CASSLEGFQETQYF. CDR3 bases: TGTGCCAGCAGCTTAGAGGGGTTTCAAGAGACCCAGTACTTC.

This clonotype is large in the sample. This chain links TRBV2 with TRBJ1-5; a possible D gene is TRBD1 (5 bases). The V end was cut by 3 bases, the J end by 1 base, with 7 bases between. CDR3 length: 14 amino acids. The germline V gene encodes CDR1 SNHLY and CDR2 FYNNEI. CDR3 in DNA: TGTGCCAGCAGTGAGGGACGCAGCAATCAGCCCCAGCATTTT. Translation gives CASSEGRSNQPQHF.

In this sample, this clonotype turned up a few times. This chain links TRBV28 with TRBJ1-4; D is possibly TRBD1 (5 bases). Between the trimmed V and J ends, which lost 6 bases and 0 bases, there was a span of 8 bases. CDR1 and CDR2 from the germline V gene are MDHEN and SYDVKM. The CDR3 length is 14 residues. In DNA, the CDR3 is TGTGCCAGCAGGGCGACAGCAACTAATGAAAAACTGTTTTTT. Amino acid sequence: CASRATATNEKLFF.

V gene TRBV2 combines with J gene TRBJ2-1; a possible D gene is TRBD2 (5 bases). V lost 0 bases and J 4 bases, leaving 13 bases between the germline ends. The length of the CDR3 is 16 residues. CDR1 and CDR2 (germline): SNHLY, FYNNEI. The CDR3 here is CASSEALRSGYNEQFF. For the CDR3, the DNA is TGTGCCAGCAGTGAAGCGCTTCGGAGCGGTTACAATGAGCAGTTCTTC.